The present T cell receptor (beta chain) was sequenced within a study of blood T cells in healthy people across ages. Primed by a sample-barcoded 5' primer and a J-beta primer mix, a second PCR proceeded for 7 to 11 cycles. TCRdb analysed the 5' RACE reads with MiXCR anew, one entry per CDR3 protein. This table holds some 1,500,000 distinct CDR3 sequences, 40% to 45% found once. The study drew donors from healthy Caucasian individuals in Russia aged roughly 6 to 95. PBMCs, at least 6 million per sample, were isolated. CDR1 is KGHDR, CDR2 SFDVKD, per germline. V lost 4 bases and J lost 6; bases outside the gene matches: 8. The CDR3 is 16 residues long.

Material: blood. This receptor was taken from a young woman in good health. The chain has TRBV24-1 and TRBJ2-1; 10 bases fit TRBD2. The CDR3, as DNA: TGTGCCACCAGTGACCGTAGCGGGGGGTCACTCAATGAGCAGTTCTTC. Its protein product is CATSDRSGGSLNEQFF.